This TCR beta chain was recovered during a study of PD-1 blockade in mismatch repair-deficient tumors. Study overall: Patients had 12 to 13 mismatch repair-deficient cancer types and were previously treated and progressing. Study results and caveats: Rapid post-treatment expansion, then contraction, generally preceding radiologic response, marked tumor-resident clones.

Sequencing was performed with immunoSEQ multiplex PCR; in TCRdb, only in-frame clones are kept and a portion is missing. The sample carries tens of thousands of clones, approximately 84% recorded once. Mismatch repair deficiency was confirmed in all patients, by PCR or immunohistochemistry. A few pembrolizumab responders had their TCRs sequenced. CDR1 is SNHLY, CDR2 FYNNEI, per germline. This CDR3 region has 14 residues. With 4 bases removed from V and 4 bases from J, the gap between germline ends came to 11 bases. This clone showed up just once. The antigen is not known. The rearrangement links TRBV2 to TRBJ1-5; no firm D call. The sequencing here drew on peripheral blood, taken 12 weeks after starting pembrolizumab. The sequence was obtained from an adult with mismatch repair-deficient cancer. CDR3 in DNA: TGTGCCAGCAGTGCCCAATCGGAGAATCAGCCCCAGCATTTT. It yields the protein CASSAQSENQPQHF. Together with reference TRBV2 and TRBJ1-5, the CDR3 gives the full variable domain: EPEVTQTPSHQVTQMGQEVILRCVPISNHLYFYWYRQILGQKVEFLVSFYNNEISEKSEIFDDQFSVERPDGSNFTLKIRSTKLEDSAMYFCASSAQSENQPQHFGDGTRLSIL.